What follows describes a single T cell receptor (beta chain). A junction end diverges from the germline sequence, so it may reflect a read error. The time point: patch test 2, 6 weeks after DPC sensitization. Treatment meaning: therapeutic diphenylcyclopropenone sensitization with weekly scalp DPC. The sample belongs to a study of human T cells and chemical hapten exposure. MiXCR, run by TCRdb on the RACE reads, gives a single entry per CDR3 protein. The table has a few hundred thousand distinct CDR3 sequences, 6% to 7% seen once. Germline V lookup: CDR1 MGHRA, CDR2 YSYEKL. The CDR3 extends over 17 amino acids.

Specimen: whole blood, collected in connection with sensitization to the hapten diphenylcyclopropenone (DPC). The chain links TRBV4-1 to TRBJ1-1; D is undetermined. The TCR comes from a woman aged 18-35 years with alopecia areata. Some clones in this sample may be carry-over from other donors' samples. CDR3 bases: TGCGCCAGCAGCCAACCCACCGGAATCTACCGGAACAGTGAAGCTTTCTTT. Encoded protein: CASSQPTGIYRNSEAFF.